The source of this TCR beta chain is a study of Tregs in tolerant kidney transplant recipients. The nonmyeloablative bone marrow transplants came from related graft donors, with transient mixed chimerism. This table comes from immunoSEQ multiplex PCR, and its TCRdb copy is limited to in-frame clones, with some not included. The sample lists 55,000 to 75,000 clones; 87% were seen once. Study-wide points: The most relevant donor-specific Treg TCRbeta repertoire apparently came from expansion with activated donor B cells. Changing PCR primers prevented nucleotide comparison between some patients' samples. Tolerant patients' donor-specific Tregs expanded beyond overall Tregs, suggesting antigen-driven growth. The small number of patients limits these findings pending further validation.

The ends lost 3 bases at V and 4 bases at J; junction bases unmatched: 12. The germline V gene has CDR1 LNHDA and CDR2 SQIVND (reference sequence). The CDR3 runs 16 residues. This clone was counted only a few times. Its antigen remains unidentified. This sequence was found in a human patient who received a combined kidney and bone marrow transplant. Some of the T cells might come from the graft donor. The V and J genes are TRBV19 and TRBJ2-7; 7 bases match TRBD2. Sequencing was performed on CD4+ T cells from blood (PBMCs), taken 6 months after the transplant. The CDR3 DNA sequence: TGTGCCAGTAGTATGGGGGGAGTGGCGGGAGTTTACGAGCAGTACTTC. Translation: CASSMGGVAGVYEQYF.